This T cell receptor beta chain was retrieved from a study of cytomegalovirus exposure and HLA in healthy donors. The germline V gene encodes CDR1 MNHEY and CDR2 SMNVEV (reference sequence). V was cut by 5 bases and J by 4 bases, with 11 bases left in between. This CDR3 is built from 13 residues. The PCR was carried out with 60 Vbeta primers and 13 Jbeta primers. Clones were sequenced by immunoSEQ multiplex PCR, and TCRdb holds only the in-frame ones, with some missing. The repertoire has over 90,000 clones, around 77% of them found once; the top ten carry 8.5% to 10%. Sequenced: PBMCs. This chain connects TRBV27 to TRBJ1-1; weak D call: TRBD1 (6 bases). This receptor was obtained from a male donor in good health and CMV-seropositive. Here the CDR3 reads CASSPHRVTEAFF. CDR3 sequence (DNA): TGTGCCAGCAGTCCCCACAGGGTCACTGAAGCTTTCTTT.